These T cell receptor beta chains were read from a single sample in a study of blood T cell repertoires in COVID-19. Generated by immunoSEQ multiplex PCR, the TCRdb table keeps only in-frame clones and is missing some. This table holds about 160,000 clones, roughly 90% found once. The sample was PBMCs or T cells enriched from blood (not recorded which). The receptors were sampled from a woman between 45 and 65 years old who had recovered from COVID-19. CDR3s include the opening cysteine and the closing phenylalanine or tryptophan.

j_call v_call cdr3_aa
TRBJ1-4 TRBV7-9 CASSLAGARKLFF
TRBJ2-7 TRBV10-3 CAISESARGPYEQYF
TRBJ2-3 TRBV9 CASSVAGFTTSTDTQYF
TRBJ1-2 TRBV6-2/TRBV6-3 CASSDWGGNYGYTF
TRBJ2-7 TRBV6-2/TRBV6-3 CASSFTSGGDYEQYF
TRBJ2-5 TRBV5-4 CASSLSHFQETQYF
TRBJ1-6 TRBV4-2 CASSQEPPTSSYNSPLHF
TRBJ1-1 TRBV7-9 CASSLATNTEAFF
TRBJ1-1 TRBV18 CASSPGGGNRGRNTEAFF
TRBJ1-1 TRBV5-5 CASSWGQYTEAFF
TRBJ2-1 TRBV3-1/TRBV3-2 CASTQTGMHEQFF
TRBJ2-3 TRBV5-1 CASSKLTSGGADTQYF
TRBJ2-3 TRBV4-1 CASSQLSGTDTQYF
TRBJ1-5 TRBV5-6 CASSLGQGRGGQPQHF
TRBJ1-2 TRBV5-6 CASSLALQGAGGYTF
TRBJ1-4 TRBV9 CASSADPTGKGEKLFF
TRBJ2-3 TRBV6-2/TRBV6-3 CASSSSGGATDTQYF
TRBJ1-1 TRBV6-2/TRBV6-3 CASSYRGRGDTEAFF
TRBJ1-1 TRBV7-2 CASSSPSRDTEAFF
TRBJ2-2 TRBV12-3/TRBV12-4 CASREGWTGELFF
TRBJ1-3 TRBV29-1 CSAGTGEDSGNTIYF
TRBJ2-1 TRBV19 CASSIAGGPYNEQFF
TRBJ1-5 TRBV6-2/TRBV6-3 CASSATGYSNQPQHF
TRBJ2-1 TRBV12-3/TRBV12-4 CASTWGGRGEQFF
TRBJ1-1 TRBV19 CASRTAGYTEAFF
TRBJ1-1 TRBV30 CACRDRVNTEAFF
TRBJ2-3 TRBV19 CASSTTGGASTDTQYF
TRBJ2-7 TRBV27 CASSDSGTPFEQYF
TRBJ1-2 TRBV14 CASSQGLFGFPGYTF
TRBJ1-1 TRBV5-1 CASSFSQGGYAEAFF
TRBJ1-6 TRBV7-9 CASSLALQGGNSPLHF
TRBJ2-5 TRBV5-1 CASSTRGQETQYF
TRBJ1-2 TRBV7-2 CASISDRVAGYTF
TRBJ1-5 TRBV27 CASTPAGLPPGNQPQHF
TRBJ2-4 TRBV11-2 CASSSASLAKNIQYF
TRBJ2-1 TRBV5-8 CASSLGRGRYNEQFF
TRBJ1-1 TRBV11-2 CASSLEAITEAFF
TRBJ1-2 TRBV2 CASSPELRAGYGYTF
TRBJ2-2 TRBV7-2 CASSLQGQSNTGELFF
TRBJ2-7 TRBV6-6 CASRPGDSQRVYEQYF
TRBJ2-6 TRBV7-2 CASSAGGPGANVLTF
TRBJ2-3 TRBV5-1 CASSLERGTDTQYF
TRBJ2-2 TRBV6-5 CASSRAGASAGELFF
TRBJ2-7 TRBV9 CASSVRDTGYYEQYF
TRBJ2-1 TRBV4-3 CASSRGLADNEQFF
TRBJ2-2 TRBV5-4 CASSAGTFGSGELFF
TRBJ1-1 TRBV7-9 CASSPPGWAGGMNTEAFF
TRBJ1-2 TRBV19 CASSIERGRYYGYTF
TRBJ1-1 TRBV6-4 CASPGEGNTEAFF
TRBJ2-7 TRBV6-2/TRBV6-3 CASSYDRGKEQYF
TRBJ1-2 TRBV21-1 CASSKSSRGNDYGYTF
TRBJ1-1 TRBV5-6 CASSFSRQIMNTEAFF
TRBJ1-2 TRBV5-1 CASSGDRGQGGYTF